This TCR beta chain derives from a study of blood T cell repertoires in COVID-19. The wider study: Spain, Italy and the United States supplied samples that represented acute and convalescent COVID-19. Sources were T cells, B-cell-depleted T cells, or PBMCs; the material itself was cDNA or gDNA.

Germline loops: CDR1 SGHKS, CDR2 YYEKEE (reference sequence). The CDR3 loop spans 12 amino acids. V was pared by 1 base and J by 6 bases, with 7 bases between. Method: immunoSEQ multiplex PCR; TCRdb's copy keeps in-frame clones and lacks some. Here the sample spans around 220,000 clones, roughly 80% being singletons. J is TRBJ1-2 and V is TRBV5-5, with D possibly matching TRBD1 (6 bases). The origin of this receptor is a woman aged 80 or older with COVID-19, enrolled during active disease. What was sequenced was peripheral blood. CDR3 residues: CASSLSGDGYTF. CDR3 in DNA: TGTGCCAGCAGCTTGTCAGGGGATGGCTACACCTTC.